What follows are 8 T cell receptor beta chains derived from one specimen sequenced in a study of OX40 agonist ivuxolimab in advanced cancers. Profiling relied on immunoSEQ multiplex PCR, and the TCRdb table lists in-frame clones only, not all of them. This sample yields about 70,000 clones, of which about 94% are seen a single time; approximately 8% belongs to the top ten. This sample comprised CD4+ or CD8+ T cells sorted from blood, obtained in a trial of the OX40 agonist ivuxolimab. The receptors come from an adult with an advanced solid tumor such as melanoma, head and neck, liver or kidney cancer.

The chain joins TRBV21-1 to TRBJ2-1; the listed D gene, TRBD1, was not tested against the DNA. TRBV21-1 is a pseudogene. This CDR3 has 17 amino acids. CDR3 amino acids: CASSETGTGVAYNEQFF. CDR3 coding DNA: TGTGCCAGCAGCGAAACCGGGACAGGGGTCGCCTACAATGAGCAGTTCTTC.

The chain links TRBV7-3 to TRBJ1-1; 7 bases match TRBD1. Germline CDR1 and CDR2: SGHTA and FQGTGA. Trimming took 1 base from V and 11 from J; bases not matched to a gene: 4. The CDR3 sequence is 12 residues long. The CDR3 DNA follows: TGTGCCAGCAGCTTAAGACAGGGTTGCGCTTTCTTT. Protein: CASSLRQGCAFF.

J is TRBJ1-2 and V is TRBV9; D might be TRBD1 (6 bases). This CDR3 contains 13 residues. The V end was cut by 4 bases, the J end by 5 bases, with 12 bases between. Per germline, CDR1 SGDLS and CDR2 YYNGEE. The CDR3 DNA sequence: TGTGCCAGCAGCCCTCGACAGGATTATGGCTACACCTTC. It translates to CASSPRQDYGYTF.

The gene calls are TRBV27 and TRBJ2-1; D is unclear. The germline CDR1 and CDR2 sequences are MNHEY and SMNVEV (reference sequence). Trimming pared 3 bases from V and 7 bases from J, leaving 10 bases between. This CDR3 spans 13 amino acids. This CDR3 reads CASSLLGLNEQFF. CDR3 nucleotide sequence: TGTGCCAGCAGTTTGCTTGGGTTAAATGAGCAGTTCTTC.

This clone came up a few times. The chain links TRBV19 to TRBJ2-7; tentatively, D is TRBD1 (5 bases). V gave up 8 bases and J gave up 5 bases, with 16 bases separating them. This CDR3 has 13 residues. Germline-derived CDR1 and CDR2 are LNHDA and SQIVND (reference sequence). CDR3 region: CASAIWGPHEQYF. The CDR3 coding sequence is TGTGCCAGTGCCATCTGGGGCCCCCACGAGCAGTACTTC.

CDR3 in amino acids: CASSAGQGLGTQYF. The CDR3 DNA reads as TGTGCCAGCAGCGCCGGACAGGGGCTGGGGACCCAGTACTTC. The chain combines TRBV13 with TRBJ2-5; 9 bases line up with TRBD1. The CDR3 has 14 amino acids. Germline V gene lookup returns CDR1 PRHDT and CDR2 FYEKMQ (reference sequence). The V and J ends lost 5 bases and 7 bases, in that order; junction bases with no gene match: 8.

This chain joins TRBV19 and TRBJ2-1, with D unresolved. This CDR3 contains 14 residues. V was clipped by 3 bases and J by 2 bases, with 8 bases between them. Germline values: CDR1 LNHDA, CDR2 SQIVND (reference sequence). The CDR3 region has the DNA TGTGCCAGTAGTATGGGGAACACCTACAATGAGCAGTTCTTC. Residues: CASSMGNTYNEQFF.

The gene calls are TRBV11-2 and TRBJ2-2; TRBD1 aligns across 8 bases. This CDR3 spans 16 amino acids. Trimming took 1 base from V and 3 from J; bases not matched to a gene: 4. Germline V lookup: CDR1 SGHAT, CDR2 FQNNGV. The CDR3 DNA reads as TGTGCCAGCAGCTTAGTGGTGACAGGGGACACCGGGGAGCTGTTTTTT. Translated, it gives CASSLVVTGDTGELFF.